This TCR beta chain was observed in a study of blood T cell repertoires in COVID-19. Study overall: COVID-19 samples, acute and convalescent, were from the United States, Italy and Spain.

Seattle enrolled patients during active infection and tracked them longitudinally. Original methodology: Estimation of nucleated cell counts relied on the amplification of reference gene primers. Method: immunoSEQ multiplex PCR; TCRdb's copy keeps in-frame clones and lacks some. D and trimming were read from the DNA, whereas the V and J calls and clone size are those reported in that table. The repertoire consists of some 260,000 clones, with over 75% occurring once and the leading ten covering 10%. This clone was recorded once. Sequencing was carried out using peripheral blood. The clonotype was recovered from an older woman with COVID-19, enrolled during active disease.

CDR3 loop: CASSKQTGAGANVLTF. CDR3 DNA sequence: TGTGCCAGTAGTAAACAGACAGGGGCGGGGGCCAACGTCCTGACTTTC. The J gene is TRBJ2-6, the V gene TRBV19, with 8 bases matching TRBD1. This CDR3 region has 16 residues. Germline V CDR1 and CDR2: LNHDA, SQIVND (reference sequence). Unmatched junction bases numbered 6, after V lost 4 bases and J lost 4 bases.